The present T cell receptor (beta chain) was sequenced within a study of vaccination effects on CD4 cells after COVID-19. Before any sequencing was done, the ViraFEST assay used viral peptide pools to expand antigen-specific CD4+ T cells. Researchers isolated CD4+ T cells once roughly nine days of culture had elapsed. The cohort was immunized with two doses of either the BNT162b2 or mRNA-1273 vaccine. In the vaccine recipients, nucleocapsid antibodies were negative and there was no prior SARS-CoV-2 infection. Days 3 and 7 were when half the medium was replaced with IL-2 medium. Sequencing used immunoSEQ multiplex PCR; TCRdb keeps in-frame clones, though not all of them. The sample lists approximately 28,000 clones, roughly 80% seen once, with 5.8% in the top ten. Germline assignment: CDR1 SNHLY and CDR2 FYNNEI. Trimming took 3 bases from V and 7 from J; bases not matched to a gene: 5. The length of the CDR3 is 14 residues.

As for this clone: Its target is not known.

The chain carries TRBV2 and TRBJ2-2; 7 bases match TRBD1. The source was CD4+ T cells from PBMCs cultured with SARS-CoV-2 spike peptides, collected after COVID-19 vaccination. This sequence originates from a human donor who received a COVID-19 vaccine. Some clones in this sample may be carry-over from other donors' samples. CDR3 coding DNA: TGTGCCAGCAGTGACGTCAGGGGGTACGGGGAGCTGTTTTTT. It is translated as CASSDVRGYGELFF.